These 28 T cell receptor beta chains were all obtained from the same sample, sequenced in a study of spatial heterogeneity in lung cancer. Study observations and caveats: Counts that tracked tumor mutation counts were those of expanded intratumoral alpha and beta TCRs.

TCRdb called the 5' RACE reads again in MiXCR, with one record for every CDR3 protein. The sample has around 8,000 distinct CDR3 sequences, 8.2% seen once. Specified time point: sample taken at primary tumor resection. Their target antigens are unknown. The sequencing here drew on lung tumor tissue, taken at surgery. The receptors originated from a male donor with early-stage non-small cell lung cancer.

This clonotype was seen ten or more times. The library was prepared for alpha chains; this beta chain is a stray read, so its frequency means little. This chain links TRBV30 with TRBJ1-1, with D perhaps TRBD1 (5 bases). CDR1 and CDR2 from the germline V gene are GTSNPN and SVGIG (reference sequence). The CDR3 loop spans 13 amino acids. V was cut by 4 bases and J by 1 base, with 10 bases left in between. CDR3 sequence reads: CAWNRGRNTEAFF. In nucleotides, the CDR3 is TGTGCCTGGAATCGGGGGAGGAACACTGAAGCTTTCTTT.

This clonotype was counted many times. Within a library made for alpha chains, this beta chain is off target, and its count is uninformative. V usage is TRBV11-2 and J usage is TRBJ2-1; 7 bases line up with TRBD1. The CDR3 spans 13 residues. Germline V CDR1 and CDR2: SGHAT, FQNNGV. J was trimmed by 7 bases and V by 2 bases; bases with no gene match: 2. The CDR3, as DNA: TGTGCCAGCAGCTTAAACAGGGGAAATGAGCAGTTCTTC. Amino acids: CASSLNRGNEQFF.

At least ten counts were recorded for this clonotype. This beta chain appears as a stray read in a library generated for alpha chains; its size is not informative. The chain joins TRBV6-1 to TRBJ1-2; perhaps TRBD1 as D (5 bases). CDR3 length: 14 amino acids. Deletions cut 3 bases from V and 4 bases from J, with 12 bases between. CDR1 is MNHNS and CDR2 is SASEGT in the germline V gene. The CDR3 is CASSDQGRGYGYTF. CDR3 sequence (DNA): TGTGCCAGCAGTGATCAAGGAAGGGGCTATGGCTACACCTTC.

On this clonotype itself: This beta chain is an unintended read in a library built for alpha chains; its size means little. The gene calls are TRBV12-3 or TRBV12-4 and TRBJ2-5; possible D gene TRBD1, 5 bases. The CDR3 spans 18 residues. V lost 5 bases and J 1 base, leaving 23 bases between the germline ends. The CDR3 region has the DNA TGTGCCAGCAGTCTCCCCCCCAGGGTTTGGCGCGGCCAAGAGACCCAGTACTTC. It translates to CASSLPPRVWRGQETQYF.

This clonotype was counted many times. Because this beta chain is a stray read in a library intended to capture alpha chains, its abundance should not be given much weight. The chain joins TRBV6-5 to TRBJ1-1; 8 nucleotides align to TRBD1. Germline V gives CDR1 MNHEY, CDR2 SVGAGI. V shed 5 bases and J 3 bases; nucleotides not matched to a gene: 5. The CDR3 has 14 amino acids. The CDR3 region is CASSRTGRYTEAFF. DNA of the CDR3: TGTGCCAGCAGTCGGACAGGGCGGTACACTGAAGCTTTCTTT.

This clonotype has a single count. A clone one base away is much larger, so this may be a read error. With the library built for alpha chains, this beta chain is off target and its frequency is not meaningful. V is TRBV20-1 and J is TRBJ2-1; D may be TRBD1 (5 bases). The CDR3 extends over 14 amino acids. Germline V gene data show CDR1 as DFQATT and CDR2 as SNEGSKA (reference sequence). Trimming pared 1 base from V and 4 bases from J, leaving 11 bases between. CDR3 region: CSARGRVSYNEQFF. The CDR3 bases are TGCAGTGCTAGAGGCAGGGTTTCGTACAATGAGCAGTTCTTC.

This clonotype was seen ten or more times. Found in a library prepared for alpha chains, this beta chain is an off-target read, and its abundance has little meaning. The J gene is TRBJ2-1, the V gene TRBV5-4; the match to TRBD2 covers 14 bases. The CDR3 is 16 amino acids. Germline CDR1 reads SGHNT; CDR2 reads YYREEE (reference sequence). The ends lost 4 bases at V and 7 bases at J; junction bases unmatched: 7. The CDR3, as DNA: TGTGCCAGCAGCCCCGGGACTAGCGGGAGCGGGAATGAGCAGTTCTTC. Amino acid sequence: CASSPGTSGSGNEQFF. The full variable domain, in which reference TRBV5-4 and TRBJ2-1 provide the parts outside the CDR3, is ETGVTQSPTHLIKTRGQQVTLRCSSQSGHNTVSWYQQALGQGPQFIFQYYREEENGRGNFPPRFSGLQFPNYSSELNVNALELDDSALYLCASSPGTSGSGNEQFFGPGTRLTVL.

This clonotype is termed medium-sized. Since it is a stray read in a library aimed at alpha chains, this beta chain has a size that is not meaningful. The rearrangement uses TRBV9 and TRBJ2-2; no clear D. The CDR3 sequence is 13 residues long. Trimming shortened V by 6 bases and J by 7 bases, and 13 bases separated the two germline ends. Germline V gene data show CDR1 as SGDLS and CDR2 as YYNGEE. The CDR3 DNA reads TGTGCCAGCACCAGGTCCTTCGGCGGGGAGCTGTTTTTT. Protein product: CASTRSFGGELFF.

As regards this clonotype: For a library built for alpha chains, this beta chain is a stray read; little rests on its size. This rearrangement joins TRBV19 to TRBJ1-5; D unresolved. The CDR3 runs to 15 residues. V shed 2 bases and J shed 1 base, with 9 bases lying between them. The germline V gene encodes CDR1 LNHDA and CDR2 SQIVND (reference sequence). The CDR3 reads CASSISIDSNQPQHF. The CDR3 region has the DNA TGTGCCAGTAGTATATCTATAGACAGCAATCAGCCCCAGCATTTT.

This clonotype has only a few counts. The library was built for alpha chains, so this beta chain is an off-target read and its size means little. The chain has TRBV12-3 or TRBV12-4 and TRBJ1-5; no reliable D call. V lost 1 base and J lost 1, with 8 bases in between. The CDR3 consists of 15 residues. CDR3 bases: TGTGCCAGCAGTTTAGACGGGCGGAGCAATCAGCCCCAGCATTTT. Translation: CASSLDGRSNQPQHF.

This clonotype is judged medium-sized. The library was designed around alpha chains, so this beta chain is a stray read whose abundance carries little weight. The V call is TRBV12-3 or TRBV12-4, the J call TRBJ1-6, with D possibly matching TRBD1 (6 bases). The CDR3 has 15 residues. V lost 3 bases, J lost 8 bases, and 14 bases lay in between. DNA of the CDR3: TGTGCCAGCAGTTTTTCTTCAGGGGTCGATTCACCCCTCCACTTT. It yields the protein CASSFSSGVDSPLHF.

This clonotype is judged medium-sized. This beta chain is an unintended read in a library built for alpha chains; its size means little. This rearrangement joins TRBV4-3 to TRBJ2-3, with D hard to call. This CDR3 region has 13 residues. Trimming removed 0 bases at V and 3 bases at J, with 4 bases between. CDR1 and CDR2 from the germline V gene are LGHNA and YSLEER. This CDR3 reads CASSQERTDTQYF. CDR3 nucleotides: TGCGCCAGCAGCCAAGAGAGGACAGATACGCAGTATTTT.

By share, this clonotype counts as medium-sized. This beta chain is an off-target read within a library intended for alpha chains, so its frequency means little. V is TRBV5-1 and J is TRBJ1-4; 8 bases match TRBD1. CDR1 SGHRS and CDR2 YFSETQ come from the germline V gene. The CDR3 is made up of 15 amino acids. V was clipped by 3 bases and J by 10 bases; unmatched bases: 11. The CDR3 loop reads CASSSGQGSGGKLFF. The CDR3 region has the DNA TGCGCCAGCAGCTCCGGACAGGGAAGTGGGGGAAAACTGTTTTTT.

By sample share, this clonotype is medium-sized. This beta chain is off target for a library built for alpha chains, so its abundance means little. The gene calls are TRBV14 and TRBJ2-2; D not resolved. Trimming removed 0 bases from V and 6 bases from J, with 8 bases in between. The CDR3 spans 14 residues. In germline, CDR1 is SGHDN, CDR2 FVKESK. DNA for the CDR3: TGTGCCAGCAGCCAAGATATAGGCGCCGGGGAGCTGTTTTTT. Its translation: CASSQDIGAGELFF.

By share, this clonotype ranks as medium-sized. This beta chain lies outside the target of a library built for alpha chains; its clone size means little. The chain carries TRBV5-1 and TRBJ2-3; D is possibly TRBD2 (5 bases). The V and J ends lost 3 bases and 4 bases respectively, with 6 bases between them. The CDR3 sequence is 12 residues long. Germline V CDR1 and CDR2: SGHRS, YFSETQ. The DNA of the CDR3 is TGCGCCAGCAGCTCGAGGGCAGATACGCAGTATTTT. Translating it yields CASSSRADTQYF.

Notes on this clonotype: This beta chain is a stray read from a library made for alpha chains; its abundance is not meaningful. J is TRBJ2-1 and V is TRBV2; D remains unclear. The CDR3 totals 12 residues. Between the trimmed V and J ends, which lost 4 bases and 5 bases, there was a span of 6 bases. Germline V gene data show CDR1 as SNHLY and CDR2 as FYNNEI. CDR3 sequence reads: CASSVMDNEQFF. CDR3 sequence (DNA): TGTGCCAGCAGTGTTATGGACAATGAGCAGTTCTTC.

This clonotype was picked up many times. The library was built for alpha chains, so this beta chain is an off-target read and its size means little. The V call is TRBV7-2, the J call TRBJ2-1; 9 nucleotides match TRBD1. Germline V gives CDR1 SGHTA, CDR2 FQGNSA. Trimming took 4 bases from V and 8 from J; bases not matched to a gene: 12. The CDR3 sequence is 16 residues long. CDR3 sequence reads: CASSSRTGGPQDEQFF. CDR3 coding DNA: TGTGCCAGCAGCTCCCGAACAGGGGGCCCACAAGATGAGCAGTTCTTC.

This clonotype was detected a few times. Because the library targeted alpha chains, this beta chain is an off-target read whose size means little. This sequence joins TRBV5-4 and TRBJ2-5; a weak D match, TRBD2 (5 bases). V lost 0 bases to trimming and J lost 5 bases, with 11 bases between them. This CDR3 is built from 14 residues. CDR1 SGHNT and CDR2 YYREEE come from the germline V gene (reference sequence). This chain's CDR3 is CASSLAEGAETQYF. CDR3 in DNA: TGTGCCAGCAGCTTGGCCGAGGGCGCGGAGACCCAGTACTTC.

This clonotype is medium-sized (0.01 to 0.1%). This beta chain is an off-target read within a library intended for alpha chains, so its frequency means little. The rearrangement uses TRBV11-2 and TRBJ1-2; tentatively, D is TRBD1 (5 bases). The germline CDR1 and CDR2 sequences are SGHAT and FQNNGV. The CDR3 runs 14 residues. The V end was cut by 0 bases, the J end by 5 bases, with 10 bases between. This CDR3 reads CASSLDRTSYGYTF. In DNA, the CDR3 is TGTGCCAGCAGCTTAGATAGGACAAGTTATGGCTACACCTTC.

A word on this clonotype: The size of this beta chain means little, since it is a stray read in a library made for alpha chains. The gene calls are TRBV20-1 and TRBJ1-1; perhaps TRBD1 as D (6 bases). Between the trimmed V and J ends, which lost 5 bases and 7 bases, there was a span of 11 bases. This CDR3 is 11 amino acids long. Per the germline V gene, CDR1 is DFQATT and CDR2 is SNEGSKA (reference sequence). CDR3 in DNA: TGCAGTGCTCGGATACAGGGTGAAGCTTTCTTT. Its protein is CSARIQGEAFF.

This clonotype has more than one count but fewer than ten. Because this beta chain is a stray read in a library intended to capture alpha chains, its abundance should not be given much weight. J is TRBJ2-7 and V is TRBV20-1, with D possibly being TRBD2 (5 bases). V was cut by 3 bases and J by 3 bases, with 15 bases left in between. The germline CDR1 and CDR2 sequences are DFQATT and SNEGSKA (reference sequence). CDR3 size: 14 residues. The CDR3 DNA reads TGCAGTGCTAGCCGGGGTAGGCCCGACTACGAGCAGTACTTC. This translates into CSASRGRPDYEQYF.

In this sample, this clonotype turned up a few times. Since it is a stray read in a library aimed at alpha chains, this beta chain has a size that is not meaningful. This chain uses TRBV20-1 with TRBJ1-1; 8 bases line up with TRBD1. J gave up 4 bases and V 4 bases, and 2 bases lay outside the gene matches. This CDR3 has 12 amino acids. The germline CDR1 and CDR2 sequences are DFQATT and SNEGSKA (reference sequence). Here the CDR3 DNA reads TGCAGTGCTAAGGACAGGGTCACTGAAGCTTTCTTT. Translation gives CSAKDRVTEAFF.

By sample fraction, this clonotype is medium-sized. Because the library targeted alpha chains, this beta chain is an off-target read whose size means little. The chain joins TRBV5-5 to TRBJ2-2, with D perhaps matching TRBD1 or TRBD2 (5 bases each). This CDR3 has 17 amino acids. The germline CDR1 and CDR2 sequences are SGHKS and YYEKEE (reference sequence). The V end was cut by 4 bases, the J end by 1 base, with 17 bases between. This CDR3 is CASSPVGVGVNTGELFF. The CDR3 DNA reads TGTGCCAGCAGCCCCGTTGGTGTGGGGGTGAACACCGGGGAGCTGTTTTTT.

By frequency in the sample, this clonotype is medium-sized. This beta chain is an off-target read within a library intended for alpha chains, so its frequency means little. In nucleotides, the CDR3 is TGCGCCAGCAGCCAGGCCGGAGACAGGCCTTCTCAGGACCAGTACTTC. This gives the protein CASSQAGDRPSQDQYF. This chain connects TRBV4-1 to TRBJ2-5, with a weak D call TRBD1 (6 bases). The V end was cut by 3 bases, the J end by 10 bases, with 24 bases between. The germline gives CDR1 MGHRA, CDR2 YSYEKL. The CDR3 spans 16 residues.

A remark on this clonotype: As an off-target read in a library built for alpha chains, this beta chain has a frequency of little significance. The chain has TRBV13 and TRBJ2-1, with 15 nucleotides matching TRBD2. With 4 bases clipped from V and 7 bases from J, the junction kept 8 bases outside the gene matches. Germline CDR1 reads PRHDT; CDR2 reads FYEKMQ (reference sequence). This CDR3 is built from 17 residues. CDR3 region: CASSSNPGLAGGNEQFF. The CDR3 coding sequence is TGTGCCAGCAGCTCCAATCCGGGACTAGCGGGAGGAAATGAGCAGTTCTTC. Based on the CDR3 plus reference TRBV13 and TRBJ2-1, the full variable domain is AAGVIQSPRHLIKEKRETATLKCYPIPRHDTVYWYQQGPGQDPQFLISFYEKMQSDKGSIPDRFSAQQFSDYHSELNMSSLELGDSALYFCASSSNPGLAGGNEQFFGPGTRLTVL.

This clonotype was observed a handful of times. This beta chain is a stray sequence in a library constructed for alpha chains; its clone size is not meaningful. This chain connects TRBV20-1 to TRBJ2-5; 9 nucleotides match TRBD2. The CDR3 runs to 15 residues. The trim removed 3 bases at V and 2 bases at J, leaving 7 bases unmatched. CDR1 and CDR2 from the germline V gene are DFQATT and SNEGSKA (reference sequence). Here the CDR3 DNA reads TGCAGTGCTAGTAGGGGGACTAGCCTACAAGAGACCCAGTACTTC. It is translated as CSASRGTSLQETQYF.

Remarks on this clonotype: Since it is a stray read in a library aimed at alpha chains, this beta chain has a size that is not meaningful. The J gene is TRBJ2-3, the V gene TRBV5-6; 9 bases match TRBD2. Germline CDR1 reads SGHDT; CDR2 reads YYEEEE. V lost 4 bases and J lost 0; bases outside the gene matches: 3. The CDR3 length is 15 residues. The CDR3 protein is CASSRLADSTDTQYF. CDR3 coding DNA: TGTGCCAGCAGCCGACTAGCGGATAGCACAGATACGCAGTATTTT.

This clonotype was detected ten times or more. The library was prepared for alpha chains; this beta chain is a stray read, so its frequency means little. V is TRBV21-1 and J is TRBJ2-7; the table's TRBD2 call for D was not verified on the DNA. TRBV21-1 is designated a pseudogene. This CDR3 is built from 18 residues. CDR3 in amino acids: CASSKRLAEARPSYEQYF. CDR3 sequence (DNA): TGTGCCAGCAGCAAGCGACTAGCAGAAGCCCGACCGTCCTACGAGCAGTACTTC.